The entry that follows covers one T cell receptor beta chain sequence. Its antigen is undetermined. The V segment lost 3 bases and the J segment 1 base; nucleotides outside the gene matches: 6. Germline V gene lookup returns CDR1 SGDLS and CDR2 YYNGEE. The CDR3 consists of 15 residues. The data were taken from a study of cytomegalovirus exposure and HLA in healthy donors. The wider study: The same platform as the 650 to 700 first-cohort repertoires was used for the 100 to 150 validation repertoires, a later analysis reported.

Method: immunoSEQ multiplex PCR; TCRdb's copy keeps in-frame clones and lacks some. The data show 82,000 or so clones, 85% to 95% seen once. Overall study findings and caveats: In vitro confirmation showed three CMV-associated chains to be CMV antigen specific.

The sequencing sample was made of PBMCs. The chain has TRBV9 and TRBJ2-7, with 8 bases matching TRBD1. The clonotype originates from a woman aged 18-29 years in good health and CMV-seronegative. The CDR3: CASSETGQGSYEQYF. The CDR3 DNA is TGTGCCAGCAGCGAGACAGGACAGGGATCCTACGAGCAGTACTTC.